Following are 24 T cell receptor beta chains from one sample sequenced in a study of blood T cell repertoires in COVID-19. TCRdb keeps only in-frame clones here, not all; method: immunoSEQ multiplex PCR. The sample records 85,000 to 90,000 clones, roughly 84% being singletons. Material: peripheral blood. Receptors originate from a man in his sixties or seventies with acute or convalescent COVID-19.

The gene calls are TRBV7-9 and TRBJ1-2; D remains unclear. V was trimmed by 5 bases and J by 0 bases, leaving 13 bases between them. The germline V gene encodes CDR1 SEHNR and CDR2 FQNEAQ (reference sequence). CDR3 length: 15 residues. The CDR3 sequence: CASSNNPSTNYGYTF. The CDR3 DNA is TGTGCCAGCAGCAATAACCCCTCTACTAACTATGGCTACACCTTC.

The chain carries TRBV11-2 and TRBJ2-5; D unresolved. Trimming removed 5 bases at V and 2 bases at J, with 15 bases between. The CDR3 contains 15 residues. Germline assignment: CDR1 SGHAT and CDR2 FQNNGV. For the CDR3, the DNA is TGTGCCAGCAGCCCACCGACTCAAAATCAAGAGACCCAGTACTTC. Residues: CASSPPTQNQETQYF.

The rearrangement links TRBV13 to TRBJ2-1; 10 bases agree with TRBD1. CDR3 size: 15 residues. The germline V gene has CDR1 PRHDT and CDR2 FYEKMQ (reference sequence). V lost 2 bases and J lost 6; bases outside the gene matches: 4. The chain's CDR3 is CASSLPRQGANEQFF. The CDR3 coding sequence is TGTGCCAGCAGCTTACCACGACAGGGGGCCAATGAGCAGTTCTTC.

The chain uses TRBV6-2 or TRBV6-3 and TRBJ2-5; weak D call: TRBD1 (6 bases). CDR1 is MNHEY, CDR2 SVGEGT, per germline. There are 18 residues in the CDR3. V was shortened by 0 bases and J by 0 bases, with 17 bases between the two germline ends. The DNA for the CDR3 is TGTGCCAGCAGTTACTCGAGGGGGAGACCTGGAGACCAAGAGACCCAGTACTTC. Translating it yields CASSYSRGRPGDQETQYF.

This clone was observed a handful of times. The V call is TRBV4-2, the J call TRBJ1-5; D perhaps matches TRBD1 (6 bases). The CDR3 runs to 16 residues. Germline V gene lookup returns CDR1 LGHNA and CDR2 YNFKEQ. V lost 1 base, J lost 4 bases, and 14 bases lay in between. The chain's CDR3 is CASSQVLGQSNQPQHF. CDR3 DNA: TGTGCCAGCAGCCAAGTATTAGGACAGAGTAATCAGCCCCAGCATTTT.

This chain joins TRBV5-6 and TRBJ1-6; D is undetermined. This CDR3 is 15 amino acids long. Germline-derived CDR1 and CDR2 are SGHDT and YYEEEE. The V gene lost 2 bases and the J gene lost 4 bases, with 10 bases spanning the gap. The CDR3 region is CASSFPAGYNSPLHF. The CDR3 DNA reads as TGTGCCAGCAGCTTCCCGGCAGGTTATAATTCACCCCTCCACTTT.

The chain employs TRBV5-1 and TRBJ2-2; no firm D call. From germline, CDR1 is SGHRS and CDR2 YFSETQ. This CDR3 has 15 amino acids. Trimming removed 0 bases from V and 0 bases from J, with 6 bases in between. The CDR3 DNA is TGCGCCAGCAGCTTGGACAACCCGAACACCGGGGAGCTGTTTTTT. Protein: CASSLDNPNTGELFF. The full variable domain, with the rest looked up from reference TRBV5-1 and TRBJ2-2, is KAGVTQTPRYLIKTRGQQVTLSCSPISGHRSVSWYQQTPGQGLQFLFEYFSETQRNKGNFPGRFSGRQFSNSRSEMNVSTLELGDSALYLCASSLDNPNTGELFFGEGSRLTVL.

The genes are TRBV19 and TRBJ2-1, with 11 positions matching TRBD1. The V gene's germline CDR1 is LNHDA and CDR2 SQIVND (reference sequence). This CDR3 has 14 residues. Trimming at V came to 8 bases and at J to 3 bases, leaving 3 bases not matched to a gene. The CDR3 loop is CASGGTGGYNEQFF. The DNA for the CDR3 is TGTGCCAGTGGGGGGACAGGGGGCTACAATGAGCAGTTCTTC.

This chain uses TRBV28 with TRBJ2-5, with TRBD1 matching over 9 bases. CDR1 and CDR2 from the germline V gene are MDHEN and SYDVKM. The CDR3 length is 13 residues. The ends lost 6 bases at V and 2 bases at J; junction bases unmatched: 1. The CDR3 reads CASSGTGQETQYF. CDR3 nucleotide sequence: TGTGCCAGCAGCGGGACAGGGCAAGAGACCCAGTACTTC.

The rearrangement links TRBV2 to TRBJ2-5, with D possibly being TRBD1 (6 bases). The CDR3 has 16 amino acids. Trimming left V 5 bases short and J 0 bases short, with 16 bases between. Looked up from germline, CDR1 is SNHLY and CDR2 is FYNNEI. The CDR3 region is CASSLRQALYQETQYF. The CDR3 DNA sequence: TGTGCCAGCAGTCTGCGACAGGCCCTGTACCAAGAGACCCAGTACTTC.

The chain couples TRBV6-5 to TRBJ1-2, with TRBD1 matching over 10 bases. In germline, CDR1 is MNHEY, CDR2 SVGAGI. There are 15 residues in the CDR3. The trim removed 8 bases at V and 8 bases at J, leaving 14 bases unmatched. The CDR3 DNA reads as TGTGCCAGCTTCAGGAGACAGGGGGCCGGAGTGGGCTACACCTTC. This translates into CASFRRQGAGVGYTF.

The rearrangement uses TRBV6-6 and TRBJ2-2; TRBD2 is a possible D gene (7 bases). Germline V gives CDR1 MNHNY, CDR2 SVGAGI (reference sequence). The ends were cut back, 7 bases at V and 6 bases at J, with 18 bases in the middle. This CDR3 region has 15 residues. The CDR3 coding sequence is TGTGCCAGCAAGGGGGGGTCAGCTGGGGCCGGGGAGCTGTTTTTT. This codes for CASKGGSAGAGELFF.

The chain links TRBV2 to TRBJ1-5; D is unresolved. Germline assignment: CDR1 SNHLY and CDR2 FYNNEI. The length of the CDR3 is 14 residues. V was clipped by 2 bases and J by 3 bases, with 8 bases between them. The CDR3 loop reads CASSESSANQPQHF. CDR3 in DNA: TGTGCCAGCAGTGAAAGTAGCGCCAATCAGCCCCAGCATTTT.

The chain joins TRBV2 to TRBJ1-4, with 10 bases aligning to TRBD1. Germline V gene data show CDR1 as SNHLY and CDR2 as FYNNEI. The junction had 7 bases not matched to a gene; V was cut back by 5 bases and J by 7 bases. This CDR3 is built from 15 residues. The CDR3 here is CASSPDRGRVEKLFF. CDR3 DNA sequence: TGTGCCAGCAGTCCCGACAGGGGGCGCGTTGAAAAACTGTTTTTT.

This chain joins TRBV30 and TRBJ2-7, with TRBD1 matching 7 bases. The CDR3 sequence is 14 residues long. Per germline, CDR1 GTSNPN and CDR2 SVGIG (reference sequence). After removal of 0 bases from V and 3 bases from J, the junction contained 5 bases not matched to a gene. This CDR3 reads CAWSVAGGIYEQYF. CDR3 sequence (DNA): TGTGCCTGGAGTGTGGCAGGGGGAATCTACGAGCAGTACTTC.

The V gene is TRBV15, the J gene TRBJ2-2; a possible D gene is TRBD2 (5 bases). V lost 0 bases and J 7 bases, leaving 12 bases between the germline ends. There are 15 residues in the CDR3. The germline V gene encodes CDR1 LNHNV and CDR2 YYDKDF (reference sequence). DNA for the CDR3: TGTGCCACCAGCAGAGATCGCAGAGAGGGCGGGGAGCTGTTTTTT. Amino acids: CATSRDRREGGELFF.

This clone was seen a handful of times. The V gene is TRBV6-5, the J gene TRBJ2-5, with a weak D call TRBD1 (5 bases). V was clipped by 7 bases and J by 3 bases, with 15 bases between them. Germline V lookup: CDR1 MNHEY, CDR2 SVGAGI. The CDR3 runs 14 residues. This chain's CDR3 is CASTRAQGKETQYF. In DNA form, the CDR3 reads TGTGCCAGCACCCGGGCGCAGGGTAAAGAGACCCAGTACTTC.

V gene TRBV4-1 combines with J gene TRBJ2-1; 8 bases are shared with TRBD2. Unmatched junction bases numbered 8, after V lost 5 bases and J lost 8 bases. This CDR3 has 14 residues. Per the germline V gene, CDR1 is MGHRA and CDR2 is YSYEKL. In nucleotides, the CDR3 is TGCGCCAGCAGCAAGACCGGGGGGGCCCATGAGCAGTTCTTC. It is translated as CASSKTGGAHEQFF.

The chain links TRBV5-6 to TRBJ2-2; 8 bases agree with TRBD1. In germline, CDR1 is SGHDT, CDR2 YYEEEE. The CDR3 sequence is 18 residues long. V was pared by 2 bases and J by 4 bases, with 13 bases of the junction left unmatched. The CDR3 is CASSLGDRGFFGTGELFF. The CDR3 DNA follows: TGTGCCAGCAGCTTAGGTGACAGGGGCTTTTTTGGCACCGGGGAGCTGTTTTTT.

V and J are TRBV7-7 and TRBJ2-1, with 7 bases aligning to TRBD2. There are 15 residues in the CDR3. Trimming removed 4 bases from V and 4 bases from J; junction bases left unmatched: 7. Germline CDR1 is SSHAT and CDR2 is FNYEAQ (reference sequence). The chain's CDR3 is CASSSGLERYNEQFF. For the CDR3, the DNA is TGTGCCAGCAGCTCAGGACTAGAGAGGTACAATGAGCAGTTCTTC.

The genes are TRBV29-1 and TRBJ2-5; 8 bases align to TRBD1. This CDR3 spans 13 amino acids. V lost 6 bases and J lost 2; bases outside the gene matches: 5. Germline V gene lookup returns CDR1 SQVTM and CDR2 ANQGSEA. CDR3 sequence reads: CSVRTGRQETQYF. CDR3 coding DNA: TGCAGCGTGCGGACAGGGAGGCAAGAGACCCAGTACTTC.

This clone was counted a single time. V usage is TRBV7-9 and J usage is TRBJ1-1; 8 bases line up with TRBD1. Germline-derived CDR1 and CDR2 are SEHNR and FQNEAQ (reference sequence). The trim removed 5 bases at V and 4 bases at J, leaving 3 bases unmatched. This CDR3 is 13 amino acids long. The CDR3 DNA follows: TGTGCCAGCAGCCCGCAGGGGGCCACTGAAGCTTTCTTT. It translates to CASSPQGATEAFF.

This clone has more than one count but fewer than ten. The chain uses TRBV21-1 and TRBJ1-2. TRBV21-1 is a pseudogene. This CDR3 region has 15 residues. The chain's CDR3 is CASSKDGDREGGYTF. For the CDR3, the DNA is TGTGCCAGCAGCAAAGACGGTGACCGGGAAGGAGGCTACACCTTC.

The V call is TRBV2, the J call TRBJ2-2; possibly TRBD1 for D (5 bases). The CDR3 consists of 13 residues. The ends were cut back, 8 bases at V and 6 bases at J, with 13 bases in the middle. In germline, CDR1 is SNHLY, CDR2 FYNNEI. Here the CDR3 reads CASGLTEAGELFF. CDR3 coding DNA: TGTGCCAGCGGATTGACAGAGGCCGGGGAGCTGTTTTTT. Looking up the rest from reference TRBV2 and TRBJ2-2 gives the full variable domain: EPEVTQTPSHQVTQMGQEVILRCVPISNHLYFYWYRQILGQKVEFLVSFYNNEISEKSEIFDDQFSVERPDGSNFTLKIRSTKLEDSAMYFCASGLTEAGELFFGEGSRLTVL.